These T cell receptor beta chains were read from a single sample in a study of CD8 T cells in ankylosing spondylitis. TCRdb independently ran MiXCR on the 5' RACE reads; one entry per CDR3 protein. The table lists approximately 260,000 distinct CDR3 sequences, 7.5% to 9% of them singletons, with approximately 7% in the top ten. The sample was blood, either unsorted or a sorted T cell fraction (not recorded which). The receptor set was obtained from a male donor with ankylosing spondylitis or in good health (not recorded which). The CDR3 runs from the conserved cysteine through the conserved F or W. A D gene is named only where the DNA matches it firmly. Clone size is not always given. Where it is, it says once, few, many or a class for expanded clones.

many	.	TRBV7-2	TRBJ1-1	TGTGCCAGCGCCTGGGGGACTGAAGCTTTCTTT	CASAWGTEAFF
many	TRBD1	TRBV29-1	TRBJ2-1	TGCAGCATCAGAACAGGGGCGGCTGAGCAGTTCTTC	CSIRTGAAEQFF
many	.	TRBV12-3/TRBV12-4	TRBJ1-2	TGTGCCAGCAGTTTACAGACCTCCTATGGCTACACCTTC	CASSLQTSYGYTF
many	.	TRBV19	TRBJ2-1	TGTGCCAGTAGTATAGAAGCAGGGGCCGGAGAGCAGTTCTTC	CASSIEAGAGEQFF
many	.	TRBV29-1	TRBJ2-7	TGCAGCGTTGATCAGGACGCGGGCTCCTACGAGCAGTACTTC	CSVDQDAGSYEQYF
.	TRBD2	TRBV7-9	TRBJ2-1	TGTGCCAGCAGCTTAAGAAGCGGGGGGCCCCATGAGCAGTTCTTC	CASSLRSGGPHEQFF
many	TRBD2	TRBV7-8	TRBJ2-3	TGTGCCAGCCGGAGCGGGACCCGCACAGATACGCAGTATTTT	CASRSGTRTDTQYF
many	TRBD1	TRBV5-1	TRBJ1-1	TGCGCCAGCAGAGTAACCTGGGACAGGGAAGCTTTCTTT	CASRVTWDREAFF
many	TRBD2	TRBV11-2	TRBJ2-1	TGTGCCAGCAGCTTAGGACCCCTACTAGCGGGAGTAGGGAATGAGCAGTTCTTC	CASSLGPLLAGVGNEQFF
many	TRBD1	TRBV3-1	TRBJ1-1	TGTGCCAGCAGTCAATACAGGGGGATCGCTTTCTTT	CASSQYRGIAFF
many	.	TRBV29-1	TRBJ1-2	TGCAGCGTCAGCACAGCTGCTCCTAACTATGGCTACACCTTC	CSVSTAAPNYGYTF
few	.	TRBV7-3	TRBJ2-1	TGTGCCAGCAGCTCTCCATCCGGGACTCCAGGCGATGAGCAGTTCTTC	CASSSPSGTPGDEQFF
many	.	TRBV12-3/TRBV12-4	TRBJ1-5	TGTGCCAGCAGTCTGGTGCAGGGAGCAAGTCAGCCCCAGCATTTT	CASSLVQGASQPQHF
few	.	TRBV11-2	TRBJ2-1	TGTGCCAGCAGCTTAGATGGAGGTCAGAATGAGCAGTTCTTC	CASSLDGGQNEQFF
.	.	TRBV13	TRBJ1-5	TGTGCCAGGGGCCCGGGGGGTGTCAGCAATCAGCCCCAGCATTTT	CARGPGGVSNQPQHF
.	TRBD1	TRBV3-1	TRBJ1-3	TGTGCCACCTCCCGGGGACAGGGGGCCCCCTCTGGAAACACCATATATTTT	CATSRGQGAPSGNTIYF
many	.	TRBV7-9	TRBJ2-3	TGTGCCAGCAGCTCCACCACCCTCACAGATACGCAGTATTTT	CASSSTTLTDTQYF